Sequencing of this TCR beta chain was carried out in a study of blood T cell repertoires in COVID-19 (dated by TCRdb to about 2020). Study-level background: The collaborator samples originated in the United States, Italy and Spain and spanned the acute and convalescent phases of COVID-19. HLA class I and class II types, where available, came from metadata supplied by the sample provider rather than from assay-based typing. Samples were obtained from the ongoing ImmuneRACE study (first 160 participants) and from about 1,300 subjects provided by 6 global collaborators. A freely available public database, intended as a resource for researchers studying the immune response to SARS-CoV-2, is where the repertoires were released. The dataset comprised deeply sampled blood TCRbeta repertoires from subjects exposed to, actively infected with, or recovered from COVID-19. The material from the prospective study consisted of cDNA or gDNA derived from T cells, B-cell-depleted T cells, or PBMCs. A de-identified subject ID, COVID-19 status, age in years and sex were almost always included in the sample metadata.

The immunoSEQ Assay, a bias-controlled multiplex PCR, was used to amplify TCRbeta CDR3 regions from genomic DNA. In the authors' own workflow: The number of nucleated cells in each sample was estimated by amplification of reference gene primers within the assay. Sequence reads were collapsed and filtered to measure the absolute abundance of every unique TCRbeta CDR3 rearrangement. Productive Simpson clonality was computed per sample as the square root of Simpson's diversity index over productive rearrangements. TCRdb took this table from immuneACCESS and kept in-frame rearrangements with V and J called. Such tables lack part of the clones; where checked against another copy, unresolved V genes explain under half of the gap, and the rest is unexplained. V and J calls and clone size are given by that table; D and trimming were obtained from the DNA. The sample includes about 410,000 clones, with around 86% observed a single time. Clones ranked in the top ten supply over 1.1% of the sample.

Collaborating institutions collected whole blood in K2EDTA tubes following their own protocols. Collaborator samples were shipped for TCRbeta analysis as frozen whole blood, isolated PBMCs, or DNA extracted from either sample type. The full study reports these points: The amount of clinical and demographic metadata varied by source and participant and was provided uncurated.

At the junction V is shortened by 3 bases and J by 2 bases, with 12 bases in between. Reading from cysteine to phenylalanine, the CDR3 counts 15 amino acids. The CDR3 DNA has 45 bases and is translated from base 1. Based on the germline V gene (reference sequence), the CDR1 and CDR2 sequences are WNHNN and SYGVQD. Comment on this clone: It lacks a known antigen. No much larger clone exists at a distance of one base, and base qualities are not known.

The specimen sequenced was peripheral blood. The chain is made from TRBV10-1 and TRBJ2-3, with no confidently assigned D gene. The source is a woman in her 30s with active or convalescent COVID-19. The CDR3 in this case is CASSDSVPNTDTQYF. The nucleotides are TGCGCCAGCAGTGATTCGGTCCCAAACACAGATACGCAGTATTTT.